A single sample is the source of the 26 T cell receptor beta chains below, sequenced in a study of CD8+ T cells in alopecia areata. Treatment defined: oral pan-JAK inhibitor, 5-10 mg twice daily. Sequencing templates came from extracted RNA that was reverse transcribed into cDNA. Produced via immunoSEQ multiplex PCR; TCRdb's table is partial and in-frame only. The sample consists of 95,000 to 100,000 clones, roughly 64% of them appearing once. Sequencing was performed on CD8+ T cells sorted from blood, taken at week 4, from a patient treated with tofacitinib. The source is a human donor with alopecia areata.

At least ten counts were recorded for this clone. The chain carries TRBV11-2 and TRBJ2-7; D might be TRBD2 (7 bases). Trimming left V 1 base short and J 5 bases short, with 15 bases between. Germline lookup yields CDR1 SGHAT and CDR2 FQNNGV. This CDR3 is 15 amino acids long. CDR3 sequence reads: CASSLVGGPGDEQYF. The CDR3 DNA reads as TGTGCCAGCAGCTTAGTGGGGGGGCCCGGGGACGAGCAGTACTTC.

This clone was detected only a few times. This chain's CDR3 is CASSLNSEAFF. The CDR3, as DNA: TGTGCCAGCAGCTTAAACTCTGAAGCTTTCTTT. This rearrangement joins TRBV11-2 to TRBJ1-1; no definite D call. V gave up 2 bases and J gave up 6 bases, with 4 bases separating them. CDR1 is SGHAT and CDR2 is FQNNGV in the germline V gene. This CDR3 has 11 residues.

V usage is TRBV4-1 and J usage is TRBJ1-2; D gene unclear. Germline-derived CDR1 and CDR2 are MGHRA and YSYEKL. V was clipped by 3 bases and J by 7 bases, with 15 bases between them. The CDR3 is 14 amino acids. CDR3 in amino acids: CASSHPAVFLGYTF. CDR3 DNA: TGCGCCAGCAGCCACCCCGCCGTTTTTCTTGGCTACACCTTC.

The gene calls are TRBV5-6 and TRBJ1-5; the D is unclear. The CDR3 sequence is 13 residues long. V was trimmed by 2 bases and J by 4 bases, leaving 7 bases between them. CDR1 and CDR2 from the germline V gene are SGHDT and YYEEEE. This CDR3 reads CASSLGFNQPQHF. In nucleotides, the CDR3 is TGTGCCAGCAGCTTAGGGTTTAATCAGCCCCAGCATTTT.

The V and J genes are TRBV30 and TRBJ2-7; D may correspond to TRBD1 or TRBD2 (5 bases each). Trimming removed 1 base from V and 6 bases from J, with 13 bases in between. The CDR3 runs 13 residues. Germline CDR1 and CDR2: GTSNPN and SVGIG (reference sequence). DNA for the CDR3: TGTGCCTGGAGTGATTGGGCAGGGACCGAGCAGTACTTC. Translating gives CAWSDWAGTEQYF.

This clone appeared a few times. V and J are TRBV6-5 and TRBJ2-7; 8 bases match TRBD1. Trimming removed 6 bases from V and 5 bases from J; junction bases left unmatched: 6. Germline values: CDR1 MNHEY, CDR2 SVGAGI. The CDR3 consists of 13 residues. Written as DNA, the CDR3 is TGTGCCAGCAGACCCCCGACAGGGGACGAGCAGTACTTC. As protein: CASRPPTGDEQYF.

This chain uses TRBV6-5 with TRBJ2-1, with 8 positions matching TRBD1. CDR1 and CDR2 from the germline V gene are MNHEY and SVGAGI. The J segment lost 1 base and the V segment lost 7 bases, leaving 6 bases of the junction unmatched. This CDR3 spans 15 amino acids. CDR3 nucleotide sequence: TGTGCCAGCAAGACGACAGGGGTTTCCTACAATGAGCAGTTCTTC. Its protein is CASKTTGVSYNEQFF.

The chain recombines TRBV6-5 with TRBJ2-5; 7 nucleotides align to TRBD2. The germline CDR1 and CDR2 sequences are MNHEY and SVGAGI. Trimming removed 5 bases from V and 5 bases from J; junction bases left unmatched: 11. This CDR3 is 15 amino acids long. The CDR3 DNA is TGTGCCAGCAGTGCCCCGTCTTTGGGAGGGGAGACCCAGTACTTC. Protein sequence: CASSAPSLGGETQYF.

The chain has TRBV20-1 and TRBJ1-1, with 8 bases that match TRBD1. The germline gives CDR1 DFQATT, CDR2 SNEGSKA (reference sequence). CDR3 size: 11 residues. This CDR3 is CRGQDNTEAFF. DNA of the CDR3: TGCAGGGGACAGGACAACACTGAAGCTTTCTTT.

This clone has more than one count but fewer than ten. The V and J genes are TRBV4-3 and TRBJ1-1, with 10 nucleotides matching TRBD1. The CDR3 spans 15 residues. The V and J ends lost 0 bases and 10 bases, in that order; junction bases with no gene match: 8. The germline V gene has CDR1 LGHNA and CDR2 YSLEER. CDR3 protein: CASSQDRTGGLGAFF. DNA of the CDR3: TGCGCCAGCAGCCAAGATAGGACAGGGGGTCTGGGAGCTTTCTTT.

The V and J genes are TRBV6-5 and TRBJ2-1; 9 bases align to TRBD1. The CDR3 spans 15 residues. The V segment lost 6 bases and the J segment 5 bases; nucleotides outside the gene matches: 8. Germline CDR1 MNHEY, CDR2 SVGAGI. The CDR3 loop is CASSPGQGTNNEQFF. CDR3 coding DNA: TGTGCCAGCAGCCCAGGACAGGGGACTAACAATGAGCAGTTCTTC.

This clone was counted a few times. V is TRBV15 and J is TRBJ1-5, with 7 bases that match TRBD1. V shed 1 base and J 7 bases; nucleotides not matched to a gene: 7. Germline V gene sequence: CDR1 LNHNV, CDR2 YYDKDF (reference sequence). The CDR3 contains 15 residues. CDR3 bases: TGTGCCACCAGCAGAGGACGGGACAGCGGACAGCCCCAGCATTTT. Translating it yields CATSRGRDSGQPQHF.

Only a few counts were recorded for this clone. The rearrangement links TRBV4-1 to TRBJ2-3; D possibly matches TRBD1 or TRBD2 (6 bases each). The V gene's germline CDR1 is MGHRA and CDR2 YSYEKL. The CDR3 spans 14 residues. Trimming pared 1 base from V and 6 bases from J, leaving 11 bases between. The CDR3 region is CASSQGTGADTQYF. The CDR3 nucleotides are TGCGCCAGCAGCCAAGGAACGGGGGCGGATACGCAGTATTTT.

This clone has a handful of counts. This rearrangement joins TRBV18 to TRBJ2-1, with 9 bases aligning to TRBD2. The CDR3 runs 16 residues. V lost 5 bases and J lost 0; bases outside the gene matches: 5. Germline-derived CDR1 and CDR2 are KGHSH and LQKENI. CDR3 sequence (DNA): TGTGCCAGCTCATCCATACTAGCGGGCTCCTACAATGAGCAGTTCTTC. Protein: CASSSILAGSYNEQFF. Combining the CDR3 with reference TRBV18 and TRBJ2-1 gives the whole variable domain NAGVMQNPRHLVRRRGQEARLRCSPMKGHSHVYWYRQLPEEGLKFMVYLQKENIIDESGMPKERFSAEFPKEGPSILRIQQVVRGDSAAYFCASSSILAGSYNEQFFGPGTRLTVL.

A note on this clone: A much larger clone differs from this one at a single base, so this may be a read error. Other DNA sequences of this sample code for an identical CDR3. V usage is TRBV7-9 and J usage is TRBJ1-1; no definite D call. Germline V gene lookup returns CDR1 SEHNR and CDR2 FQNEAQ (reference sequence). This CDR3 has 11 amino acids. Trimming shortened V by 3 bases and J by 5 bases, and 4 bases separated the two germline ends. DNA for the CDR3: TGTGCCAGCAGCTTGGGGACTGAAGCTTTCTTT. Its protein is CASSLGTEAFF.

This chain connects TRBV5-1 to TRBJ2-5, with D possibly being TRBD2 (6 bases). CDR3 size: 16 residues. V was pared by 0 bases and J by 4 bases, with 16 bases between. Germline CDR1 reads SGHRS; CDR2 reads YFSETQ. The CDR3 loop reads CASSLDGGGGRETQYF. For the CDR3, the DNA is TGCGCCAGCAGCTTGGACGGGGGAGGTGGGCGAGAGACCCAGTACTTC.

Written as DNA, the CDR3 is TGTGCCAGCAGCCCAAGCCACAGGGGTACTGAAGCTTTCTTT. It specifies CASSPSHRGTEAFF. The chain links TRBV7-3 to TRBJ1-1; 7 positions agree with TRBD1. The CDR3 totals 14 residues. Germline CDR1 and CDR2: SGHTA and FQGTGA. V lost 5 bases and J lost 5; bases outside the gene matches: 8.

V gene TRBV15 combines with J gene TRBJ1-6; D remains ambiguous. Deletions cut 5 bases from V and 5 bases from J, with 13 bases between. CDR3 length: 15 amino acids. From germline, CDR1 is LNHNV and CDR2 YYDKDF (reference sequence). CDR3 residues: CATSPTRIDNSPLHF. CDR3 DNA: TGTGCCACCAGCCCTACCCGGATCGATAATTCACCCCTCCACTTT.

CDR3 nucleotides: TGTGCCAGCAGCTTTGGTAGACAGCTGGGCTCCTACGAGCAGTACTTC. Translation: CASSFGRQLGSYEQYF. The chain uses TRBV11-2 and TRBJ2-7; TRBD1 might be the D (5 bases). The CDR3 consists of 16 residues. Germline V gene data show CDR1 as SGHAT and CDR2 as FQNNGV. V lost 3 bases, J lost 0 bases, and 15 bases lay in between. The whole variable domain, filled in from reference TRBV11-2 and TRBJ2-7, reads EAGVAQSPRYKIIEKRQSVAFWCNPISGHATLYWYQQILGQGPKLLIQFQNNGVVDDSQLPKDRFSAERLKGVDSTLKIQPAKLEDSAVYLCASSFGRQLGSYEQYFGPGTRLTVT.

The chain is built from TRBV27 and TRBJ2-3; no clear D gene. The CDR3 contains 13 residues. Trimming took 6 bases from V and 6 from J, leaving 13 bases between them. Germline values: CDR1 MNHEY, CDR2 SMNVEV (reference sequence). This CDR3 is CASSWALSDTQYF. In DNA form, the CDR3 reads TGTGCCAGCAGCTGGGCCCTCTCGGATACGCAGTATTTT.

The rearrangement links TRBV27 to TRBJ1-2, with 7 bases identical to TRBD1. V dropped 4 bases and J dropped 0; count of bases not matched to a gene: 11. CDR1 and CDR2 (germline): MNHEY, SMNVEV (reference sequence). The length of the CDR3 is 17 residues. The CDR3 DNA is TGTGCCAGCAGTTCCCCGACAGGGATGGGAGCTAACTATGGCTACACCTTC. It codes for CASSSPTGMGANYGYTF.

This clone was seen only a few times. V usage is TRBV4-1 and J usage is TRBJ2-7, with D perhaps TRBD2 (6 bases). The germline gives CDR1 MGHRA, CDR2 YSYEKL. The CDR3 loop spans 15 amino acids. V gave up 0 bases and J gave up 0 bases, with 9 bases separating them. The CDR3 coding sequence is TGCGCCAGCAGCCAAGAGAGGGACTCCTCCTACGAGCAGTACTTC. Translating gives CASSQERDSSYEQYF.

The genes are TRBV30 and TRBJ2-5; 15 bases are shared with TRBD2. The CDR3 is made up of 15 amino acids. The trim removed 4 bases at V and 5 bases at J, leaving 5 bases unmatched. Germline CDR1 reads GTSNPN; CDR2 reads SVGIG (reference sequence). CDR3 amino acids: CAWNGLAGGGETQYF. The CDR3, as DNA: TGTGCCTGGAACGGACTAGCGGGAGGGGGGGAGACCCAGTACTTC.

This clone appeared a few times. This chain uses TRBV28 with TRBJ1-4; D ambiguous. The CDR3 consists of 15 residues. V lost 5 bases and J lost 7, with 17 bases in between. Germline lookup yields CDR1 MDHEN and CDR2 SYDVKM. The CDR3 sequence: CASSESGWGVEKLFF. CDR3 sequence (DNA): TGTGCCAGCAGTGAGAGCGGTTGGGGAGTTGAAAAACTGTTTTTT. The full variable domain, rest sourced from reference TRBV28 and TRBJ1-4, is DVKVTQSSRYLVKRTGEKVFLECVQDMDHENMFWYRQDPGLGLRLIYFSYDVKMKEKGDIPEGYSVSREKKERFSLILESASTNQTSMYLCASSESGWGVEKLFFGSGTQLSVL.

The DNA for the CDR3 is TGTGCCAGCAGTGAAGAGCCGGGGTACGAGCAGTACTTC. It specifies CASSEEPGYEQYF. The gene calls are TRBV25-1 and TRBJ2-7; perhaps TRBD2 as D (5 bases). V lost 2 bases and J lost 4, with 9 bases in between. Germline V lookup: CDR1 MGHDK, CDR2 SYGVNS. The CDR3 length is 13 residues.

The sample holds one count of this clone. This chain joins TRBV29-1 and TRBJ2-3; D assignment may be TRBD1 or TRBD2 (8 bases each). The CDR3 length is 15 residues. Per the germline V gene, CDR1 is SQVTM and CDR2 is ANQGSEA. The germline V and J ends were trimmed by 7 bases and 4 bases, with 21 bases remaining between them. The CDR3 protein is CSGAGDRLGADTQYF. CDR3 nucleotide sequence: TGCAGCGGAGCGGGGGACAGGCTTGGGGCAGATACGCAGTATTTT.